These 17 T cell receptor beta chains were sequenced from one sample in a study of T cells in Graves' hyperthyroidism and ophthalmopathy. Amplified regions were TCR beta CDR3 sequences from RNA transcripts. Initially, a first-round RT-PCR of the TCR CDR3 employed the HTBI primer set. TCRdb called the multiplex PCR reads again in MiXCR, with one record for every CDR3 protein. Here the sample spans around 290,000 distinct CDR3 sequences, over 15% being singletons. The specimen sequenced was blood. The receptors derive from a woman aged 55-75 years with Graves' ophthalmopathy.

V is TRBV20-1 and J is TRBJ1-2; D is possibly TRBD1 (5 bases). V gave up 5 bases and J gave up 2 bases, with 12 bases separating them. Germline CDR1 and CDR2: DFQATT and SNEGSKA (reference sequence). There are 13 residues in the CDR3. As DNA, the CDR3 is TGCAGTGCTTGGGGGGGTTCCAACTATGGCTACACCTTC. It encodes CSAWGGSNYGYTF.

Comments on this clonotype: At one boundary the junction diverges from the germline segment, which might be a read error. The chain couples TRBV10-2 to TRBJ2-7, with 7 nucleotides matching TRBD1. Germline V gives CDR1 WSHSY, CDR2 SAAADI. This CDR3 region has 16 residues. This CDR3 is CASREFGARIRGEQYF. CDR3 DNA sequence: TGCGCCAGCAGAGAGTTCGGGGCCCGAATCAGGGGGGAGCAGTACTTC.

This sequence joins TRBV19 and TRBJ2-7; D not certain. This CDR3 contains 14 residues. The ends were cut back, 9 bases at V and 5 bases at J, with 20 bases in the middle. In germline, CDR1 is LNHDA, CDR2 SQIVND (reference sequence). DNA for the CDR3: TGTGCCAGCGCCATAGGACCGACATCGCACGAGCAGTACTTC. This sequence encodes CASAIGPTSHEQYF.

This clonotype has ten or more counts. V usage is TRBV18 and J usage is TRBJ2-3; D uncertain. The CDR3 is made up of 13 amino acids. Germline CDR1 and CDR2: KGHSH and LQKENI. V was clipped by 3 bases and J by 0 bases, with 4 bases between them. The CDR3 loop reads CASSPTSTDTQYF. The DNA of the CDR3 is TGTGCCAGCTCACCCACTAGCACAGATACGCAGTATTTT.

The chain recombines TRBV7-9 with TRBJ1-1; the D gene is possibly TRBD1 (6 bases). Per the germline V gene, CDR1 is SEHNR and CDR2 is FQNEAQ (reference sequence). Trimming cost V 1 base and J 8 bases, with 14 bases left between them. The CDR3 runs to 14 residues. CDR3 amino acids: CASSLGVTGSEAFF. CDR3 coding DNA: TGTGCCAGCAGCTTAGGAGTTACAGGGTCCGAAGCTTTCTTT.

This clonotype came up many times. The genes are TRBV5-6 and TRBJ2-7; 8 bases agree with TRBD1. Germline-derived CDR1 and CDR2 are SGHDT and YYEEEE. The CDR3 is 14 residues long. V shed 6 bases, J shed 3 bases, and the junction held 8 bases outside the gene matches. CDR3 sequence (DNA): TGTGCCAGCACCGCGCCAGGACAGGGCTACGAGCAGTACTTC. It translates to CASTAPGQGYEQYF.

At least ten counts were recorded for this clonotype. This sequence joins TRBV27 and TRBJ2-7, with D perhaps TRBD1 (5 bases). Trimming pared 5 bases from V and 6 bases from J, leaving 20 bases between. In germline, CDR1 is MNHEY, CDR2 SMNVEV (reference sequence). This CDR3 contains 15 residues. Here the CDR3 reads CASSRKLTAALEQYF. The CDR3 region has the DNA TGTGCCAGCAGTCGTAAGTTGACAGCCGCCCTCGAGCAGTACTTC.

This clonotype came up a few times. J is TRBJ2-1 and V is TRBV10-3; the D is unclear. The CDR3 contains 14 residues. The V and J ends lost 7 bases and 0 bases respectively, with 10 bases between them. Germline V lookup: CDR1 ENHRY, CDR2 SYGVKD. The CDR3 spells CAITSASSYNEQFF. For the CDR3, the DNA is TGTGCCATCACAAGCGCGAGCTCCTACAATGAGCAGTTCTTC.

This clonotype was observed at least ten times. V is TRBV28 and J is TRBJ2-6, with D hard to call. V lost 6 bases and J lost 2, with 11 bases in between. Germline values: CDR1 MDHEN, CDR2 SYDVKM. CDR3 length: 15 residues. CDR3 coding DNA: TGTGCCAGCAGCCATGGCTGGGCTGGGGCCAACGTCCTGACTTTC. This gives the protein CASSHGWAGANVLTF.

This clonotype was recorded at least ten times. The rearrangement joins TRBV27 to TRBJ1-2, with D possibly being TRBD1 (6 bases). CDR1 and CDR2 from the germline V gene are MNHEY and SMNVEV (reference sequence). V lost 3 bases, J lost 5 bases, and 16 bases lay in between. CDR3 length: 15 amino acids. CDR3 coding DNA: TGTGCCAGCAGTTTGTACCAGGGGCATCGGTATGGCTACACCTTC. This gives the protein CASSLYQGHRYGYTF.

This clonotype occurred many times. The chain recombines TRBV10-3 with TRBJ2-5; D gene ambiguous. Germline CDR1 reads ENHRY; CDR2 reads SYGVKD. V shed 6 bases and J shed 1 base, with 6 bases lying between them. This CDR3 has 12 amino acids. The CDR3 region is CAIRAAQETQYF. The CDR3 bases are TGTGCCATCAGGGCAGCCCAAGAGACCCAGTACTTC.

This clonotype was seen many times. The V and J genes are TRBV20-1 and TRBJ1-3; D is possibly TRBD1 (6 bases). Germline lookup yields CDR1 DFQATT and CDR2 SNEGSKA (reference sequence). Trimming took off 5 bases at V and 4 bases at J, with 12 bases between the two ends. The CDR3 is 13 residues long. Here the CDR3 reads CSAYQGSGNTIYF. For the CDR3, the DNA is TGCAGTGCTTACCAGGGGTCCGGAAACACCATATATTTT.

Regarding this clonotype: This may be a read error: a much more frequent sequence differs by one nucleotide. The CDR3 coding sequence is TGCATCGTCCACATCCGGGACAGGAACAATGAGCAGTTCTTC. It encodes CIVHIRDRNNEQFF. V usage is TRBV29-1 and J usage is TRBJ2-1, with 8 bases that match TRBD1. In germline, CDR1 is SQVTM, CDR2 ANQGSEA. CDR3 length: 14 amino acids.

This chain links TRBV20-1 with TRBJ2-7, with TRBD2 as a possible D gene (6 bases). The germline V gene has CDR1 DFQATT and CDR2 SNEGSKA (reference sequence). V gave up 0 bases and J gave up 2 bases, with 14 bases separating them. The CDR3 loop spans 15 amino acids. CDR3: CSAREGGIHPYEQYF. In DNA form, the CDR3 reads TGCAGTGCTAGAGAGGGGGGAATTCACCCCTACGAGCAGTACTTC.

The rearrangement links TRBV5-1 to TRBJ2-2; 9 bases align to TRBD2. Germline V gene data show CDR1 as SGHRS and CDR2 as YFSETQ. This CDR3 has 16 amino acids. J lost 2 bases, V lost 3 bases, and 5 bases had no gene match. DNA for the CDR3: TGCGCCAGCAGCTGGTCGACTAGCGGAAACACCGGGGAGCTGTTTTTT. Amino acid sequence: CASSWSTSGNTGELFF.

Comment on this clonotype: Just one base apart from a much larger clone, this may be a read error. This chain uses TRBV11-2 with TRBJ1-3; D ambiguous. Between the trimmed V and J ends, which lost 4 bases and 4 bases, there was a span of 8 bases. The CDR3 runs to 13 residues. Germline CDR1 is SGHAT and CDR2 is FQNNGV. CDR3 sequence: CASSSVEGNTIYF. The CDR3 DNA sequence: TGTGCCAGCAGCTCTGTGGAAGGAAACACCATATATTTT.

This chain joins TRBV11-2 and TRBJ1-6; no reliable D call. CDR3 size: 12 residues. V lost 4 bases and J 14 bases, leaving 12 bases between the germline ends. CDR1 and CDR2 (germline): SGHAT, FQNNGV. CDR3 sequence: CASSSTTKSLHF. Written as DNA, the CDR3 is TGTGCCAGCAGCTCAACCACTAAATCCCTCCACTTT. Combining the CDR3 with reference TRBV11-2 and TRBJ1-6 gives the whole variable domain EAGVAQSPRYKIIEKRQSVAFWCNPISGHATLYWYQQILGQGPKLLIQFQNNGVVDDSQLPKDRFSAERLKGVDSTLKIQPAKLEDSAVYLCASSSTTKSLHFGNGTRLTVT.